This is a list of T cell receptor beta chains from one sample in a study of cytomegalovirus exposure and HLA in healthy donors. Profiling relied on immunoSEQ multiplex PCR, and the TCRdb table lists in-frame clones only, not all of them. The repertoire includes roughly 150,000 clones, approximately 81% of them detected once, and roughly 1% sits in the top ten. Source material: PBMCs. These receptors originate from a man aged 25-40 years in good health and CMV-seronegative. Each CDR3 is given without its conserved first and last residue. A D gene is named only where the DNA matches it firmly.

CDR3 length	V gene	J gene	D gene	CDR3 protein
11	TRBV5-1	TRBJ1-2	.	ASSEDRVYGYT
12	TRBV6-1	TRBJ2-1	TRBD2	ASSDSGGGDEQF
13	TRBV2	TRBJ1-5	.	ASSDVGGSGQPQH
11	TRBV4-1	TRBJ2-2	.	ASSQLVSGELF
14	TRBV25-1	TRBJ2-3	TRBD2	ASSRPGTSSSDTQY
14	TRBV5-6	TRBJ2-1	.	ASSLGVAVHYNEQF
13	TRBV5-1	TRBJ2-5	TRBD1	ASSLNTGGEETQY
10	TRBV11-3	TRBJ2-3	.	ASSAQSDTQY
10	TRBV4-2	TRBJ2-5	.	ASSPYEETQY
13	TRBV19	TRBJ1-5	.	ASSSRGAGNQPQH
14	TRBV5-6	TRBJ2-1	TRBD2	ASSPRLAGGYNEQF
13	TRBV2	TRBJ2-5	.	ASSEVGRGVETQY
12	TRBV30	TRBJ2-3	TRBD2	AWILGTNTDTQY
11	TRBV10-2	TRBJ2-4	.	ASKRAGSNIQY
13	TRBV6-5	TRBJ2-2	TRBD1	ASTVQGASTGELF
14	TRBV5-5	TRBJ2-7	TRBD1	ASSSGPGQSLYEQY
13	TRBV19	TRBJ1-4	TRBD1	ASSTYRGANEKLF
12	TRBV19	TRBJ2-1	.	ASKDSGENNEQF
10	TRBV5-4	TRBJ2-7	.	ASSLIVGEQY
11	TRBV10-1	TRBJ2-2	TRBD1	APGQGITGELF
11	TRBV29-1	TRBJ1-4	.	SVGEGANEKLF
13	TRBV6-5	TRBJ1-1	TRBD1	ASSYTRQGVTEAF
9	TRBV20-1	TRBJ1-5	.	SAAAGQPQH
12	TRBV7-2	TRBJ1-1	.	ASSLGGPGAEAF
12	TRBV2	TRBJ1-6	TRBD1	ASTTDRVNSPLH
14	TRBV2	TRBJ1-5	TRBD1	ASSPPGQGAGQPQH
13	TRBV27	TRBJ2-5	TRBD1	ASSPVGTGEETQY
14	TRBV5-1	TRBJ2-4	.	ASSLRVVGGGDIQY
14	TRBV5-6	TRBJ2-2	.	ASSLEVGGPPGELF
14	TRBV19	TRBJ2-1	TRBD2	ASSIVSGRARNEQF
11	TRBV27	TRBJ2-5	.	ASSFPNRGTQY
11	TRBV7-2	TRBJ2-1	.	ASSPSQGYEQF
11	TRBV19	TRBJ2-2	.	ASSIVGAGELF
11	TRBV7-8	TRBJ2-5	.	ASSQGQQETQY
12	TRBV7-9	TRBJ1-1	.	ASSSWGENTEAF
12	TRBV5-1	TRBJ1-4	.	ASSLIPTEEKLF
13	TRBV7-8	TRBJ2-7	TRBD2	ASSSTGLAGYEQY
13	TRBV28	TRBJ2-4	.	ASNPSGGGRNIQY
13	TRBV7-8	TRBJ1-4	TRBD1	ASSSSLGVQGDAI
11	TRBV5-6	TRBJ1-2	.	ASSPQDMLLGT
13	TRBV7-2	TRBJ1-1	.	ASSLGVGGGTEAF
14	TRBV11-1	TRBJ1-1	.	ASSLGAGLLNTEAF